This T cell receptor beta chain was sequenced for a study of blood T cell repertoires in COVID-19. As for the study in general: T cells, B-cell-depleted T cells, or PBMCs supplied cDNA or gDNA.

Germline V gene data show CDR1 as LNHDA and CDR2 as SQIVND (reference sequence). V dropped 11 bases and J dropped 1 base, with 15 bases sitting between them. The CDR3 runs 13 residues. Some clones are missing from TCRdb's copy, which holds only in-frame ones; the method was immunoSEQ multiplex PCR. In the table there are 200,000 to 300,000 clones, approximately 83% of which are singletons. This clonotype was obtained from a human donor in a cohort sampled during active COVID-19. The chain links TRBV19 to TRBJ2-7; D uncertain. The specimen sequenced was peripheral blood. The CDR3 here is CAVRDLNSYEQYF. The CDR3, as DNA: TGTGCCGTAAGAGATCTGAATTCCTACGAGCAGTACTTC.